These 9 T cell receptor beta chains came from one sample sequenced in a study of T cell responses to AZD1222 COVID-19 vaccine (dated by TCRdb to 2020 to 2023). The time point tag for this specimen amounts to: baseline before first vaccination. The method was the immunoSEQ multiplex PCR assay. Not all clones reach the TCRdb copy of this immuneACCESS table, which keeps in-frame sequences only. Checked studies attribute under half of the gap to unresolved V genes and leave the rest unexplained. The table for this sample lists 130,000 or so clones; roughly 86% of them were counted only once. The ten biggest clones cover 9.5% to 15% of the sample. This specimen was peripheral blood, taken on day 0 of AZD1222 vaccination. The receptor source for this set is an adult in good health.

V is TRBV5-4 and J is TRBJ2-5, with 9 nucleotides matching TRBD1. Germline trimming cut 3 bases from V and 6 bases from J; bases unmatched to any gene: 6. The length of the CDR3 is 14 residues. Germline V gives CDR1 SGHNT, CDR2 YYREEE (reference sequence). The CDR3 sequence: CASSSTGGAQTQYF. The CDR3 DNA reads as TGTGCCAGCAGCTCAACAGGGGGCGCCCAGACCCAGTACTTC.

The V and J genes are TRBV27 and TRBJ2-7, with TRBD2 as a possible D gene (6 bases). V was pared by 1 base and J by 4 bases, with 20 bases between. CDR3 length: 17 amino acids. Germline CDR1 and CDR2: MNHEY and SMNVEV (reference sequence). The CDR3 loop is CASSLFFGGTATYEQYF. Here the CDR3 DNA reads TGTGCCAGCAGTTTATTCTTTGGAGGGACGGCTACGTACGAGCAGTACTTC.

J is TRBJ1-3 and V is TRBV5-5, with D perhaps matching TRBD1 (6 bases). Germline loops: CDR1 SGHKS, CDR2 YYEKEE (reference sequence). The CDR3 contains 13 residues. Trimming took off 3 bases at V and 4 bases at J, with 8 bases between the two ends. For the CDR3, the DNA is TGTGCCAGCAGCTGGACAGTCGGAAACACCATATATTTT. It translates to CASSWTVGNTIYF.

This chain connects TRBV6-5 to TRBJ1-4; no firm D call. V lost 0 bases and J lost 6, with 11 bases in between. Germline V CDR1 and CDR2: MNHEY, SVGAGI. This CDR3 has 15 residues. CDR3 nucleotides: TGTGCCAGCAGTTACTCATCGGGGTATCATGAAAAACTGTTTTTT. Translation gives CASSYSSGYHEKLFF.

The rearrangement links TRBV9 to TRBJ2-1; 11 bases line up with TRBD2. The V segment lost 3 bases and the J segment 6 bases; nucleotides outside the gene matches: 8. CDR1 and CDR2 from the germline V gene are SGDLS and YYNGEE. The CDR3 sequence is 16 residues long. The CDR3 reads CASSGGLAEVGNEQFF. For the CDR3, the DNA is TGTGCCAGCAGCGGGGGACTAGCGGAGGTCGGCAATGAGCAGTTCTTC.

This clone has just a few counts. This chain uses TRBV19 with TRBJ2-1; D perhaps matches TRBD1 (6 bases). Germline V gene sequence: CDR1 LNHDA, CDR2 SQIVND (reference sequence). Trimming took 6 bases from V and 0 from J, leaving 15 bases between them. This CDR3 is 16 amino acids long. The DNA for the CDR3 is TGTGCCAGTAGGAGTCTTAGGGGGAGCTCCTACAATGAGCAGTTCTTC. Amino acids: CASRSLRGSSYNEQFF.

In DNA form, the CDR3 reads TGTGCCAGTACCCGAGGAACTGGCAGGGGATATGGAAACACCATATATTTT. Protein: CASTRGTGRGYGNTIYF. The J gene is TRBJ1-3, the V gene TRBV19; possible D gene TRBD1, 6 bases. V lost 7 bases and J 3 bases, leaving 22 bases between the germline ends. Looked up from germline, CDR1 is LNHDA and CDR2 is SQIVND (reference sequence). The CDR3 sequence is 17 residues long.

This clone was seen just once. CDR3 residues: CASRRTGGNQPQHF. The CDR3 DNA sequence: TGTGCCAGCAGGAGGACAGGTGGCAATCAGCCCCAGCATTTT. The chain employs TRBV6-5 and TRBJ1-5; 7 bases align to TRBD1. CDR1 and CDR2 (germline): MNHEY, SVGAGI. The CDR3 extends over 14 amino acids. The junction had 4 bases not matched to a gene; V was cut back by 6 bases and J by 2 bases.

In DNA, the CDR3 is TGCAGCGTTGACGCGGGGGGAACTGAAGCTTTCTTT. Amino acid sequence: CSVDAGGTEAFF. The chain recombines TRBV29-1 with TRBJ1-1; TRBD1 is a possible D gene (5 bases). Trimming left V 3 bases short and J 5 bases short, with 10 bases between. The CDR3 extends over 12 amino acids. CDR1 SQVTM and CDR2 ANQGSEA come from the germline V gene.